This T cell receptor beta chain emerged from a study of T-cell reconstitution after alpha-beta-depleted transplantation in children. Whole-study findings and limits: High day-60 TCRbeta diversity in some patients came from surviving recipient T cells and thymic progenitors. Several hundred graft clones that had expanded were reportedly the source of alpha-beta T cells about two months after transplant.

With respect to this clonotype: Its antigen is currently unknown.

This sample's TCRbeta library carried unique molecular identifier barcodes. A single record per CDR3 protein comes from TCRdb applying MiXCR to the PCR reads. Of 480,000 or so distinct CDR3 sequences listed, roughly a tenth were seen once; the top ten hold 2%. The V gene end was trimmed by 7 bases and the J gene end by 9 bases; junction bases not matched to a gene: 8. Germline V gene sequence: CDR1 SGHVS, CDR2 FQNEAQ. The CDR3 consists of 14 residues. This receptor was taken from a child aged 2 to 10 with inherited bone marrow failure, due to receive a stem cell transplant. The sequencing used PBMCs, collected before TCRalphabeta/CD19-depleted stem cell transplant. J is TRBJ1-6 and V is TRBV7-8; 8 nucleotides match TRBD1. In DNA, the CDR3 is TGTGCCAGCAAAAACCCGGGACAGGCTTCACCCCTCCACTTT. It specifies CASKNPGQASPLHF.